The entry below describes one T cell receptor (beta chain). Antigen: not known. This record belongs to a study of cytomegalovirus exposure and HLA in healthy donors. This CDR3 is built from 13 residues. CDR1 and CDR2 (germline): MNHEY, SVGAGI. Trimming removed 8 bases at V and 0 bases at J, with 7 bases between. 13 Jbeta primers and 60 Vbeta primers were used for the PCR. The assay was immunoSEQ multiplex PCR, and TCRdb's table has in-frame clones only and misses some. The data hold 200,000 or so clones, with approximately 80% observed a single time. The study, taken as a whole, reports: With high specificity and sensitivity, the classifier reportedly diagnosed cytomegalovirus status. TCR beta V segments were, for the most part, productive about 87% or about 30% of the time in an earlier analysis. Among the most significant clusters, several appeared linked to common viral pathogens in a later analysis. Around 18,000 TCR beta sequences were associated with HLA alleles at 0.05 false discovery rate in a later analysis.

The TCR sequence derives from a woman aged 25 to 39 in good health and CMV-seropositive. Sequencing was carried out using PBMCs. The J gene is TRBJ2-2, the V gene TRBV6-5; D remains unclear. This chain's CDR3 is CASCQSNTGELFF. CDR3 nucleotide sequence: TGTGCCAGCTGTCAGTCGAACACCGGGGAGCTGTTTTTT.